Below are 14 T cell receptor beta chains sequenced from a single sample in a study of cytomegalovirus exposure and HLA in healthy donors. The primer mix had 60 Vbeta and 13 Jbeta primers. Clones were sequenced by immunoSEQ multiplex PCR, and TCRdb holds only the in-frame ones, with some missing. The sample records some 140,000 clones, roughly 77% being singletons. Sample: PBMCs. The origin of the receptors is a female donor in good health and CMV-seronegative.

In regard to this clone: In the same sample, other DNA sequences code for this CDR3. The rearrangement uses TRBV7-2 and TRBJ2-7; D perhaps matches TRBD2 (5 bases). The CDR3 runs to 13 residues. Deletions cut 2 bases from V and 1 base from J, with 6 bases between. Germline loops: CDR1 SGHTA, CDR2 FQGNSA. Here the CDR3 reads CASSLRGSYEQYF. In nucleotides, the CDR3 is TGTGCCAGCAGCTTACGAGGGTCCTACGAGCAGTACTTC.

This chain connects TRBV9 to TRBJ2-5; 11 bases agree with TRBD2. V lost 4 bases and J lost 3; bases outside the gene matches: 2. This CDR3 contains 14 residues. Germline CDR1 SGDLS, CDR2 YYNGEE. DNA of the CDR3: TGTGCCAGCAGCTTTAGCGGGGGGGAAGAGACCCAGTACTTC. It is translated as CASSFSGGEETQYF.

This chain joins TRBV5-1 and TRBJ1-2; weak D call: TRBD1 (6 bases). The CDR3 contains 12 residues. V was shortened by 7 bases and J by 5 bases, with 12 bases between the two germline ends. Germline V CDR1 and CDR2: SGHRS, YFSETQ. This chain's CDR3 is CASGTGKYGYTF. The CDR3 bases are TGCGCCAGCGGTACAGGGAAATATGGCTACACCTTC.

The rearrangement links TRBV29-1 to TRBJ2-4, with a tentative D call TRBD2 (5 bases). Trimming took 6 bases from V and 11 from J, leaving 17 bases between them. Germline V gives CDR1 SQVTM, CDR2 ANQGSEA. The CDR3 runs to 12 residues. The CDR3: CSVALGSRLQYF. CDR3 nucleotides: TGCAGCGTGGCACTAGGCAGTCGTCTTCAGTACTTC.

This clone was observed at least ten times. V gene TRBV7-2 combines with J gene TRBJ2-7; tentatively, D is TRBD2 (6 bases). Trimming pared 5 bases from V and 2 bases from J, leaving 16 bases between. The germline V gene has CDR1 SGHTA and CDR2 FQGNSA. The CDR3 length is 15 residues. CDR3 sequence (DNA): TGTGCCAGCAGCGTCGCGGGACGGGCAGCCTACGAGCAGTACTTC. It encodes CASSVAGRAAYEQYF. Looking up the rest from reference TRBV7-2 and TRBJ2-7 gives the full variable domain: GAGVSQSPSNKVTEKGKDVELRCDPISGHTALYWYRQSLGQGLEFLIYFQGNSAPDKSGLPSDRFSAERTGGSVSTLTIQRTQQEDSAVYLCASSVAGRAAYEQYFGPGTRLTVT.

As for this clone: The sample has other DNA sequences that encode this CDR3 too. V is TRBV29-1 and J is TRBJ1-1, with a possible D match to TRBD1 (6 bases). V was clipped by 6 bases and J by 5 bases, with 16 bases between them. Germline-derived CDR1 and CDR2 are SQVTM and ANQGSEA. This CDR3 has 13 residues. As DNA, the CDR3 is TGCAGCGTGGATGGGGGGAGGGGGACTGAAGCTTTCTTT. It yields the protein CSVDGGRGTEAFF.

The V and J genes are TRBV10-3 and TRBJ2-7; no clear D gene. The germline gives CDR1 ENHRY, CDR2 SYGVKD. Trimming took 3 bases from V and 4 from J, leaving 10 bases between them. CDR3 length: 13 amino acids. The CDR3 loop is CAISDYASYEQYF. The DNA of the CDR3 is TGTGCCATCAGTGATTATGCGTCGTACGAGCAGTACTTC.

Written as DNA, the CDR3 is TGTGCCAGCAGTTTAGAGGGACTAGTCACCGGGGAGCTGTTTTTT. It specifies CASSLEGLVTGELFF. The V gene is TRBV28, the J gene TRBJ2-2, with 8 positions matching TRBD2. Germline CDR1 and CDR2: MDHEN and SYDVKM. The CDR3 contains 15 residues. J gave up 4 bases and V 2 bases, and 3 bases lay outside the gene matches.

Note on this clone: A junction boundary mismatches the germline segment, possibly from a read error. The chain couples TRBV2 to TRBJ1-1; D is unresolved. The V gene's germline CDR1 is SNHLY and CDR2 FYNNEI. The CDR3 extends over 12 amino acids. The CDR3 is CASNELKTEAFF. The DNA of the CDR3 is TGTGCCAGCAATGAACTAAAGACTGAAGCTTTCTTT.

J is TRBJ1-1 and V is TRBV2; 7 bases line up with TRBD1. V shed 9 bases, J shed 1 base, and the junction held 5 bases outside the gene matches. The CDR3 covers 13 residues. The V gene's germline CDR1 is SNHLY and CDR2 FYNNEI. The CDR3 spells CARPHRGNTEAFF. The CDR3 DNA reads TGTGCCAGACCTCACAGGGGGAACACTGAAGCTTTCTTT.

The chain couples TRBV7-8 to TRBJ1-1, with D perhaps TRBD1 (5 bases). The CDR3 contains 14 residues. Germline loops: CDR1 SGHVS, CDR2 FQNEAQ. The V end was cut by 1 base, the J end by 7 bases, with 13 bases between. The CDR3: CASSLVTQTDEAFF. The CDR3 nucleotides read TGTGCCAGCAGCTTAGTTACTCAGACAGATGAAGCTTTCTTT.

The chain joins TRBV27 to TRBJ2-1, with 10 bases aligning to TRBD1. The CDR3 sequence is 14 residues long. The ends lost 7 bases at V and 9 bases at J; junction bases unmatched: 9. The germline V gene has CDR1 MNHEY and CDR2 SMNVEV (reference sequence). The DNA of the CDR3 is TGTGCCAGCACGTCTTGGACAGGGGGTAGTGAGCAGTTCTTC. Amino acids: CASTSWTGGSEQFF.

Comments on this clone: A junction boundary mismatches the germline segment, possibly from a read error. J is TRBJ2-2 and V is TRBV7-7, with D possibly matching TRBD1 (6 bases). The CDR3 length is 15 residues. Looked up from germline, CDR1 is SSHAT and CDR2 is FNYEAQ (reference sequence). The CDR3 DNA reads as TGTGCTAGCAGCTTCGGGACACCTAACACCGGGGAGCTGTTTTTT. This sequence encodes CASSFGTPNTGELFF.

V usage is TRBV9 and J usage is TRBJ2-3; maybe TRBD2 (7 bases). Looked up from germline, CDR1 is SGDLS and CDR2 is YYNGEE. The CDR3 sequence is 17 residues long. The V gene lost 4 bases and the J gene lost 5 bases, with 23 bases spanning the gap. The CDR3 here is CASSPRRGRGEQDTQYF. Here the CDR3 DNA reads TGTGCCAGCAGCCCACGGAGGGGGAGGGGTGAGCAAGATACGCAGTATTTT.